This T cell receptor (beta chain) stems from a study of cytomegalovirus exposure and HLA in healthy donors (TCRdb year 2017). Turning to the overall study: An earlier analysis of approximately 590 of the donors reported 250 to 300 Gb of sequence data and some 100 million unique TCR beta sequences from about 180 million T cells. Approximately 300 gigabases of sequencing data and some 85 million unique TCR sequences were included in an early release covering under 650 HLA-typed donors. The genetic ancestry cluster associated with self-reported Caucasian donors included 81% of the roughly 400 genotyped donors. The study aimed to test whether signatures of past pathogen exposure could be identified by cataloging public T cell receptors. The T cell repertoires of several hundred subjects were profiled by immunosequencing and related to cytomegalovirus serostatus. In addition to the first cohort of 666 subjects, a separate validation cohort of approximately 110 different subjects was used. To predict cytomegalovirus infection status, the study combined high-throughput TCR immunosequencing, statistical association of individual TCRs with disease status, and machine learning. A later analysis re-examined previously published TCR beta repertoires from just over 650 donors and added high-resolution HLA genotyping to investigate patterns of TCR occurrence. In the later analysis, no new phenotypic data were used to find candidate immune exposures; instead, reliance was placed on TCR beta sequences and their occurrence across donors. To decide whether each TCR beta V gene segment behaved as functional or pseudogenic, an earlier analysis of fewer than 750 of the donors relied on high-throughput TCR beta sequencing. Donor age, sex, ethnicity and CMV serostatus were compiled alongside the repertoire data. A later genetic analysis used genome-wide SNP genotypes for about three fifths of the 666 donors, treating that subset as a discovery cohort. All discovery cohort repertoires had been generated using a single sequencing platform. Both class I and class II loci were covered by HLA typing, at four-digit resolution. The number of typed donors differed by locus: roughly 620-640 for A, B, C, DRB1 and DQB1; approximately 520 for DQA1; roughly 600 for DPA1; and about 470 for DPB1. A few DR-DQ haplotypes were treated as single units for association and clustering because of strong linkage in the cohort. Among some 400 genotyped donors of the cohort, an average of around 240,000 unique TCR beta nucleotide sequences were sequenced per donor, 15% to 20% of them non-productive. Findings and caveats that apply to the study as a whole: A few of the identified cytomegalovirus-associated TCR beta chains were confirmed in vitro to be specific for cytomegalovirus antigens. When HLA alleles, especially DR and DQ, strongly co-occurred, attributing TCR associations to individual alleles was difficult. The classifier was reported to diagnose cytomegalovirus status with high specificity and sensitivity in both the original and validation cohorts. In an earlier analysis of fewer than 700 of the donors, most TCR beta V segments appeared in productive rearrangements about 87% or about 30% of the time, broadly matching IMGT annotations. Some IMGT-functional V segments, including TRBV6-2 and TRBV6-3, could not be told apart with the 87-base-pair reads, so those segments were excluded. A cluster of highly shared sequence variants was judged likely to represent a technical artifact of the sequencing pipeline. In a later analysis, several top co-occurrence clusters were reported to appear linked to parvovirus B19, influenza, CMV and Epstein-Barr virus. Correlated functional status among segregating V segments might reflect linkage disequilibrium, but an unknown experimental factor could not be ruled out. A later genetic analysis associated a missense DCLRE1C variant with V-gene and J-gene trimming of TCR beta chains, and an independent cohort replicated the association. In a later analysis, HLA-associated TCR beta chains showed more clonal expansion and lower generation probabilities than non-associated chains that were equally common. A further reported finding was that TCR beta sequences accurately predicted the HLA-A and HLA-B alleles for most subjects in the first cohort. According to a later genetic analysis, donors in an Asian-associated ancestry cluster had fewer N-insertions in productive TCRs than the approximately 610-donor mean. In this cohort, only TCR beta chains were sequenced, and detectable features were limited by the absence of alpha or paired-chain data. Most TCR sequences were seen in very few donors, while some public TCRs were found in many individuals. Because HLA typing was missing for some donors at each locus, association tests included only the typed subset. According to the authors, the approach could potentially be generalized to other disease states and immunological phenotypes. Because counts were too low, approximately 15 rarely observed V segments, including chromosome 9 orphons, were excluded from the earlier analysis of around 590 of the donors. At a false discovery rate of 0.05, a later analysis linked 16,000 or so TCR beta sequences to specific HLA alleles. In a later analysis, the rate of TCR association differed among HLA loci, with DRB1 alleles having the most associated TCRs and HLA-C alleles having the fewest. In a later analysis, most CMV-associated TCR beta chains were found to appear HLA-restricted, with HLA associations seemingly driven largely by CMV exposure. Presence/absence analyses assumed roughly uniform sequencing depth across donors, an assumption that may not hold. For the cohort, immune exposure information was limited to CMV serostatus. The study listed 164 TCR beta chains as associated with cytomegalovirus.

About this clone itself: Its recognized antigen is unknown. Base qualities are not recorded, but no much larger clone differs from it by a single base.

From the cysteine up to the phenylalanine, the CDR3 has a length of 14 residues. The entry retains the CDR3 DNA only, 42 bases that are in frame from base 1. The germline V and J ends show losses of 1 base and 8 bases respectively, and no gene match explains 8 bases of the junction. The germline V gene (reference sequence) supplies CDR1 GTSNPN and CDR2 SVGIG. The cohort consisted of some 730 healthy bone marrow donors. At the time of sampling, every cohort member was nominally healthy, though immune exposures that went unrecorded were likely present. The donor tested CMV seropositive, placing the donor among the roughly 270 seropositive members of the cohort. Every donor gave a peripheral blood sample, and the peripheral blood mononuclear cells from that sample were used for TCR beta sequencing. Genomic DNA was extracted from the blood cell samples with the Qiagen DNeasy Blood Extraction Kit. Library generation was performed with the immunoSEQ multiplex PCR assay. The multiplex PCR relied on a mix of 60 forward primers for TCR Vbeta segments and 13 reverse primers for TCR Jbeta segments. A multiplex PCR assay on genomic DNA amplified the CDR3 region of rearranged TCR beta genes. The amplified TCR beta libraries were sequenced on the Illumina HiSeq System as 87-base-pair reads. The paper's processing steps were these. In a later analysis, about 80 million unique TCR beta chains were counted across the 650 to 700 repertoires, and around 10 million of these chains were shared by at least two donors. To remove PCR and sequencing errors, raw reads were error-corrected and collapsed into unique sequences using a nearest-neighbor algorithm that merged closely related sequences. CDR3 sequences were aligned to IMGT reference sequences to assign V, D and J gene segments. For a sequence to be retained, a match of at least six nucleotides was required to both a V gene segment and a J gene segment. A rearrangement counted as productive if the CDR3 had no stop codons and remained in frame with V and J, and every other rearrangement counted as non-productive. CDR3 was defined by IMGT convention, running from the second conserved V-encoded cysteine to the conserved J-encoded phenylalanine. The earlier analysis of more than 450 of the donors excluded sequences that lacked an unambiguous match to a single V gene segment. An earlier analysis of around 600 of the donors classified V segments as functional when productive rearrangements were above 56.7% and as segregating when the standard deviation between donors was above 5%. A statistical classification framework was developed to diagnose cytomegalovirus status using the catalog of TCR beta chain sequences. A later analysis assigned V and J genes by comparing TCR nucleotide sequences with IMGT/GENE-DB human TR gene sequences. The TCRdist pipeline was used in a later analysis to assign CDR3 sequences and most-parsimonious VDJ recombination scenarios. In a later analysis, each TCR beta chain was defined by its CDR3 amino acid sequence together with its V-gene family, and reads lacking a unique V-gene family were excluded. A later analysis removed several hundred highly shared, low-generation-probability nucleotide sequences to deal with suspected cross-contamination and a sequencing artifact. In a later analysis, a clonal expansion index for each public chain was calculated from normalized within-repertoire ranks of inferred template counts. In a later analysis, generation probabilities were computed with a VDJ recombination model fitted to out-of-frame rearrangements, and the resulting probabilities were checked against IGoR. Hypergeometric tests were used in a later analysis to score TCR-TCR, TCR-HLA and TCR-CMV co-occurrence, with a repertoire-size bias correction applied to the TCR pairs. To estimate false discovery rates, a later analysis permuted the HLA or CMV assignments 20 times. In a later analysis, co-occurring TCRs were grouped using DBSCAN, with TCRdist sequence similarity added in when clustering inside HLA-allele-positive subsets. Repertoires with fewer than 30,000 or more than 120,000 public chains, plus five repertoires with anomalous nucleotide sharing, were excluded from co-occurrence clustering. TCRdb took this table from immuneACCESS and kept in-frame rearrangements with V and J called. Such tables lack part of the clones; where checked against another copy, unresolved V genes explain under half of the gap, and the rest is unexplained. The DNA was the basis for D and trimming; V, J and clone size are from that table. The sample includes roughly 170,000 clones, with 78% observed a single time. The leading ten clones occupy roughly 13% of the sample.

This sequence uses TRBV30 and TRBJ1-2, and 9 bases in between align with TRBD1. The sequence was collected from a woman between 50 and 59 years old in good health and CMV-seropositive. The specimen was PBMCs. Read as DNA, the sequence is TGTGCCTGGAGTGCTCCACAGGGGGCAAGAGGCTACACCTTC. Its product reads: CAWSAPQGARGYTF.